This T cell receptor beta chain emerged from a study of technical replicates of blood from several donors. This clone was seen only once. Germline-derived CDR1 and CDR2 are SNHLY and FYNNEI. V was pared by 7 bases and J by 9 bases, with 9 bases of the junction left unmatched. This CDR3 region has 14 residues. Only in-frame clones appear in the TCRdb table, and some are missing; sequencing was by immunoSEQ multiplex PCR. The data show roughly 100,000 clones, with approximately 94% seen just once and 0.22% held by the top ten. This sequence originates from a human donor in good health. This sequence joins TRBV2 and TRBJ1-6, with TRBD1 matching over 7 bases. What was sequenced was T cells isolated from PBMCs. The CDR3: CASTTTGTSSPLHF. The CDR3 DNA is TGTGCCAGCACCACGACAGGGACCAGTTCACCCCTCCACTTT.